This is a list of T cell receptor beta chains from one sample in a study of T cell repertoires in cytomegalovirus infection. TCRdb analysed the reads with MiXCR anew, one entry per CDR3 protein. The sample gives 200,000 or so distinct CDR3 sequences, about 20% of which show up once; around 3.2% is in the top ten. The sequenced material came from PBMCs. These receptors all stem from a human donor in good health (CMV status not recorded). Some clones in this sample may be carry-over from other donors' samples. The CDR3 runs from the conserved cysteine through the conserved F or W. A D gene is named only where the DNA matches it firmly. Some rows have no size entry. The others give once, few or many, or a class for an expanded clone.

>TRBV7-9|few|.|TRBJ1-6
TGTGCCAGCAGCTTTTGGGGCGGACAAGGGAAATTACGATCACCCCTCCACTTT
CASSFWGGQGKLRSPLHF
>TRBV6-5|few|.|TRBJ2-3
TGTGCCAGCAGTTACCTGGTAGGGAGTAATGGTACGCAGTATTTT
CASSYLVGSNGTQYF
>TRBV2|few|.|TRBJ1-1
TGTGCCAGCAGTGCGGGAGGACGATGGAACACTGAAGCTTTCTTT
CASSAGGRWNTEAFF
>TRBV7-2|many|TRBD2|TRBJ2-5
TGTGCCAGCAGTTCGACTAGCGGAGGGGGGGAGACCCAGTACTTC
CASSSTSGGGETQYF
>TRBV11-2|.|.|TRBJ2-5
TGTGCCAGCAGCTTTGGTTTGGGAGAGACCCAGCACTTC
CASSFGLGETQHF
>TRBV20-1|.|.|TRBJ2-3
TGCAGTGCTAGGATCGTCGGCGGGGGCCCAGGAGATACGCAGTATTTT
CSARIVGGGPGDTQYF
>TRBV2|.|TRBD1|TRBJ2-7
TGTGCCAGCAGGGGGACAGCCTACGAGCAGTACTTC
CASRGTAYEQYF
>TRBV6-2/TRBV6-3|few|.|TRBJ2-2
TGTGCCAGCAGCCCAACTAACCTCGGCGAGCTGTTTTTT
CASSPTNLGELFF
>TRBV7-2|many|.|TRBJ1-1
TGTGCCAGCACTCCGGGCTTCGCTGAAGCTTTCTTT
CASTPGFAEAFF
>TRBV7-2|many|TRBD1|TRBJ2-7
TGTGCCAGCAGCTTTCGACAGGGGGACTTCTCCTACGAGCAGTACTTC
CASSFRQGDFSYEQYF
>TRBV11-2|many|.|TRBJ1-1
TGTGCCAGCAGCCTAGCCGGGACATCGGCTGAAGCTTTCTTT
CASSLAGTSAEAFF
>TRBV29-1|.|TRBD1|TRBJ2-2
TGCAGCGTAGACAGGGGGACGAACACCGGGGAGCTGTTTTTT
CSVDRGTNTGELFF
>TRBV7-8|many|TRBD2|TRBJ2-1
TGTGCCAGCACCCAAGGGGAGGGGTACGATCGAAGCTCCTACAATGAGCAGTTCTTC
CASTQGEGYDRSSYNEQFF
>TRBV7-2|.|.|TRBJ2-7
TGTGCCAGCAGCTCCACCGGGACCGAGCCCTACGAGCAGTACTTC
CASSSTGTEPYEQYF
>TRBV19|few|.|TRBJ1-5
TGTGCCAGTAGTATCCCGCGCAATCAGCCCCAGCATTTT
CASSIPRNQPQHF
>TRBV6-2/TRBV6-3|.|.|TRBJ1-5
TGTGCCAGCAGTGACCCTATTCAGCCCCAGCATTTT
CASSDPIQPQHF
>TRBV7-2|.|.|TRBJ2-2
TGTGCCAGCAGCTTGGCGCTAGCGAGCACCGGGGAGCTGTTTTTT
CASSLALASTGELFF
>TRBV5-5|.|.|TRBJ1-5
TGTGCCAGCAGCGTCTTCATTGGTCAGCCCCAGCATTTT
CASSVFIGQPQHF
>TRBV5-1|.|TRBD1|TRBJ1-1
TGCGCCAGCAGCGGAAGGGGACAGGCCCTAAACACTGAAGCTTTCTTT
CASSGRGQALNTEAFF
>TRBV19|.|.|TRBJ1-1
TGTGCCAGTACCCAACGGCGGATCACTGAAGCTTTCTTT
CASTQRRITEAFF
>TRBV3-1|few|.|TRBJ2-5
TGTGCCAGCAGCCAATGGCGGCCGGGGCAAGAGACCCAGTACTTC
CASSQWRPGQETQYF
>TRBV15|few|.|TRBJ2-5
TGTGCCACCAGCACCAAGGACAGCCAAGAGACCCAGTACTTC
CATSTKDSQETQYF